A single sample gave rise to the 30 T cell receptor beta chains below, sequenced in a study of cytomegalovirus exposure and HLA in healthy donors. 60 Vbeta and 13 Jbeta primers were used in PCR. Profiling relied on immunoSEQ multiplex PCR, and the TCRdb table lists in-frame clones only, not all of them. The sample records roughly 68,000 clones, under 85% being singletons. Sequences were obtained from PBMCs. All receptors come from a male donor in good health and CMV-seropositive.

The rearrangement uses TRBV5-8 and TRBJ2-1, with a weak D call TRBD2 (5 bases). This CDR3 has 13 amino acids. Germline V gives CDR1 SGHTS, CDR2 YDEGEE. The V end was cut by 0 bases, the J end by 10 bases, with 11 bases between. CDR3 in DNA: TGTGCCAGCAGCTTGGGGACTTACCTCGAGCAGTTCTTC. Translated, it gives CASSLGTYLEQFF.

The chain combines TRBV11-2 with TRBJ2-2; 8 bases match TRBD1. The CDR3 is 15 residues long. V lost 4 bases and J lost 5; bases outside the gene matches: 6. Germline CDR1 reads SGHAT; CDR2 reads FQNNGV. In DNA, the CDR3 is TGTGCCAGCAGCTCTACGGACAGGGAAACCGGGGAGCTGTTTTTT. Translation gives CASSSTDRETGELFF.

The genes are TRBV4-3 and TRBJ1-2; the D gene is possibly TRBD1 (5 bases). With 1 base removed from V and 2 bases from J, the gap between germline ends came to 11 bases. There are 15 residues in the CDR3. The germline CDR1 and CDR2 sequences are LGHNA and YSLEER. The CDR3 loop reads CASSQVRGGNYGYTF. In DNA, the CDR3 is TGCGCCAGCAGCCAAGTACGGGGGGGGAACTATGGCTACACCTTC.

The rearrangement uses TRBV5-1 and TRBJ1-2, with TRBD1 matching over 7 bases. The CDR3 is 16 amino acids. CDR1 SGHRS and CDR2 YFSETQ come from the germline V gene. V lost 2 bases to trimming and J lost 2 bases; unmatched junction nucleotides: 9. The CDR3 sequence is CASSFVPGQINYGYTF. The CDR3 DNA is TGCGCCAGCAGCTTCGTTCCGGGACAGATCAACTATGGCTACACCTTC.

This rearrangement joins TRBV7-9 to TRBJ1-4; 11 nucleotides agree with TRBD1. The CDR3 covers 18 residues. J was trimmed by 2 bases and V by 5 bases; bases with no gene match: 10. The germline CDR1 and CDR2 sequences are SEHNR and FQNEAQ (reference sequence). CDR3 amino acids: CASSRRTGGLATNEKLFF. CDR3 nucleotides: TGTGCCAGCAGCCGGAGGACAGGGGGCCTCGCCACTAATGAAAAACTGTTTTTT. Full variable domain (remainder filled in from reference TRBV7-9 and TRBJ1-4): DTGVSQNPRHKITKRGQNVTFRCDPISEHNRLYWYRQTLGQGPEFLTYFQNEAQLEKSRLLSDRFSAERPKGSFSTLEIQRTEQGDSAMYLCASSRRTGGLATNEKLFFGSGTQLSVL.

CDR3 sequence: CASSPSDRTGYEQYF. The CDR3 DNA reads TGTGCCAGCAGCCCCTCCGACAGGACCGGCTACGAGCAGTACTTC. The chain has TRBV7-9 and TRBJ2-7; TRBD1 might be the D (6 bases). There are 15 residues in the CDR3. Trimming shortened V by 5 bases and J by 3 bases, and 17 bases separated the two germline ends. Germline CDR1 is SEHNR and CDR2 is FQNEAQ (reference sequence).

The gene calls are TRBV5-1 and TRBJ2-2, with 9 nucleotides matching TRBD1. V gave up 4 bases and J gave up 4 bases; unmatched junction bases: 5. The CDR3 covers 15 residues. Germline lookup yields CDR1 SGHRS and CDR2 YFSETQ. This CDR3 reads CASSAGQGGTGELFF. Here the CDR3 DNA reads TGCGCCAGCAGCGCGGGACAGGGAGGCACCGGGGAGCTGTTTTTT.

This clone was detected only a few times. The chain joins TRBV7-6 to TRBJ1-2, with a tentative D call TRBD1 (6 bases). The V gene lost 5 bases and the J gene lost 4 bases, with 17 bases spanning the gap. This CDR3 region has 15 residues. The germline V gene encodes CDR1 SGHVS and CDR2 FNYEAQ. The CDR3: CASSPGAGLGYGYTF. CDR3 in DNA: TGTGCCAGCAGCCCAGGGGCTGGATTGGGCTATGGCTACACCTTC.

This clone was counted a few times. V gene TRBV6-1 combines with J gene TRBJ1-5, with D unclear. Looked up from germline, CDR1 is MNHNS and CDR2 is SASEGT. V was trimmed by 1 base and J by 2 bases, leaving 9 bases between them. This CDR3 region has 15 residues. The CDR3 loop is CASSEGGMRNQPQHF. In nucleotides, the CDR3 is TGTGCCAGCAGTGAAGGAGGGATGCGCAATCAGCCCCAGCATTTT.

The rearrangement joins TRBV2 to TRBJ1-2, with 8 bases matching TRBD1. The CDR3 is 17 amino acids. After removal of 4 bases from V and 8 bases from J, the junction contained 18 bases not matched to a gene. The germline V gene encodes CDR1 SNHLY and CDR2 FYNNEI. Here the CDR3 reads CASSAQFYHRGNLGYTF. The CDR3 DNA reads as TGTGCCAGCAGTGCCCAATTTTATCACAGGGGGAATTTGGGCTACACCTTC. Using reference TRBV2 and TRBJ1-2 for the parts outside the CDR3, the full variable domain is EPEVTQTPSHQVTQMGQEVILRCVPISNHLYFYWYRQILGQKVEFLVSFYNNEISEKSEIFDDQFSVERPDGSNFTLKIRSTKLEDSAMYFCASSAQFYHRGNLGYTFGSGTRLTVV.

This chain links TRBV7-3 with TRBJ2-7; 7 nucleotides align to TRBD1. Germline loops: CDR1 SGHTA, CDR2 FQGTGA. V was pared by 0 bases and J by 0 bases, with 2 bases of the junction left unmatched. CDR3 size: 15 residues. The DNA of the CDR3 is TGTGCCAGCAGCTTAACAGGGGGCGGCTCCTACGAGCAGTACTTC. This encodes CASSLTGGGSYEQYF.

The chain couples TRBV28 to TRBJ1-2; D gene ambiguous. Germline assignment: CDR1 MDHEN and CDR2 SYDVKM. Deletions cut 3 bases from V and 5 bases from J, with 10 bases between. The CDR3 is made up of 13 amino acids. The CDR3 coding sequence is TGTGCCAGCAGTTTGGCGGCGGCTTATGGCTACACCTTC. This codes for CASSLAAAYGYTF.

The CDR3 sequence is CATSSQAGNYGYTF. Here the CDR3 DNA reads TGTGCCACCAGCAGTCAGGCGGGAAACTATGGCTACACCTTC. The rearrangement links TRBV15 to TRBJ1-2, with D uncertain. This CDR3 contains 14 residues. From germline, CDR1 is LNHNV and CDR2 YYDKDF (reference sequence). V lost 3 bases and J 2 bases, leaving 10 bases between the germline ends.

In regard to this clone: The junction departs from germline at one end; a sequencing error may be responsible. The chain uses TRBV7-2 and TRBJ2-7; TRBD1 is a possible D gene (5 bases). Germline V gives CDR1 SGHTA, CDR2 FQGNSA. CDR3 length: 13 residues. CDR3 bases: TGTGCCAGCAGCTTAGTTTCCAGGGAAGGTAGGAACTTC. As protein: CASSLVSREGRNF. The complete variable domain, with remaining parts taken from reference TRBV7-2 and TRBJ2-7, reads GAGVSQSPSNKVTEKGKDVELRCDPISGHTALYWYRQSLGQGLEFLIYFQGNSAPDKSGLPSDRFSAERTGGSVSTLTIQRTQQEDSAVYLCASSLVSREGRNFGPGTRLTVT.

This chain links TRBV6-5 with TRBJ1-3; 7 bases map to TRBD1. Germline CDR1 reads MNHEY; CDR2 reads SVGAGI. The CDR3 has 14 amino acids. The J segment lost 0 bases and the V segment lost 10 bases, leaving 6 bases of the junction unmatched. CDR3 coding DNA: TGTGCCACCAAACAGGGGAACTCTGGAAACACCATATATTTT. Protein product: CATKQGNSGNTIYF.

This chain connects TRBV29-1 to TRBJ2-7; weak D call: TRBD2 (6 bases). Deletions cut 7 bases from V and 2 bases from J, with 18 bases between. The germline gives CDR1 SQVTM, CDR2 ANQGSEA. CDR3 length equals 14 residues. CDR3 loop: CSGLGHRQPYEQYF. For the CDR3, the DNA is TGCAGCGGACTAGGGCACAGACAGCCCTACGAGCAGTACTTC.

The DNA of the CDR3 is TGCGCCAGCAGCCCCTCGGGGGGAAACATTCAGTACTTC. It translates to CASSPSGGNIQYF. The chain uses TRBV5-1 and TRBJ2-4; TRBD2 aligns across 7 bases. Germline values: CDR1 SGHRS, CDR2 YFSETQ. The CDR3 is made up of 13 amino acids. V lost 4 bases and J lost 6; bases outside the gene matches: 4.

V is TRBV5-4 and J is TRBJ2-7; 8 bases agree with TRBD1. Germline assignment: CDR1 SGHNT and CDR2 YYREEE (reference sequence). Trimming cost V 4 bases and J 1 base; bases outside gene matches: 7. The CDR3 runs 15 residues. CDR3 in DNA: TGTGCCAGCAGCGGCGGGACAGGCCGTTCCTACGAGCAGTACTTC. It specifies CASSGGTGRSYEQYF.

The chain joins TRBV4-3 to TRBJ1-4; D not resolved. V shed 0 bases and J shed 7 bases, with 9 bases lying between them. Per the germline V gene, CDR1 is LGHNA and CDR2 is YSLEER. The CDR3 length is 14 residues. CDR3 sequence (DNA): TGCGCCAGCAGCCAAGATTCGGGTTCTGAAAAACTGTTTTTT. This codes for CASSQDSGSEKLFF.

This clone was found a few times. The chain links TRBV10-3 to TRBJ2-3, with 7 bases lining up with TRBD1. With V trimmed by 0 bases and J by 3 bases, 0 bases remained unmatched. There are 14 residues in the CDR3. Germline lookup yields CDR1 ENHRY and CDR2 SYGVKD. CDR3: CAISESTGTDTQYF. The CDR3 nucleotides are TGTGCCATCAGTGAGTCGACAGGGACAGATACGCAGTATTTT.

The V and J genes are TRBV7-6 and TRBJ2-3; no clear D gene. The germline CDR1 and CDR2 sequences are SGHVS and FNYEAQ. The CDR3 is 15 residues long. The germline V and J ends were trimmed by 0 bases and 0 bases, with 7 bases remaining between them. As DNA, the CDR3 is TGTGCCAGCAGCTTAGCGAGCATTAGCACAGATACGCAGTATTTT. This sequence encodes CASSLASISTDTQYF.

The chain employs TRBV5-6 and TRBJ1-1; D might be TRBD1 (6 bases). V lost 2 bases to trimming and J lost 3 bases, with 23 bases between them. The germline V gene has CDR1 SGHDT and CDR2 YYEEEE. The CDR3 consists of 18 residues. The CDR3 nucleotides read TGTGCCAGCAGCTTCCCCGCAGGGGTTAGGCTCAAGGACACTGAAGCTTTCTTT. As protein: CASSFPAGVRLKDTEAFF.

The genes are TRBV10-3 and TRBJ1-6, with 10 bases that match TRBD1. The CDR3 sequence is 16 residues long. J was trimmed by 3 bases and V by 6 bases; bases with no gene match: 5. The germline V gene encodes CDR1 ENHRY and CDR2 SYGVKD. DNA of the CDR3: TGTGCCATCAGACCTGGACAGGGGGACTATAATTCACCCCTCCACTTT. Its translation is CAIRPGQGDYNSPLHF.

This rearrangement joins TRBV29-1 to TRBJ1-4; 7 bases fit TRBD1. The trim removed 4 bases at V and 7 bases at J, leaving 6 bases unmatched. The germline gives CDR1 SQVTM, CDR2 ANQGSEA. This CDR3 is 13 amino acids long. CDR3 loop: CSVGGTEPEKLFF. CDR3 DNA: TGCAGCGTTGGTGGGACAGAACCTGAAAAACTGTTTTTT.

This CDR3 reads CSVEAVAGGSGANVLTF. The CDR3 DNA sequence: TGCAGCGTTGAAGCGGTAGCGGGGGGCTCTGGGGCCAACGTCCTGACTTTC. The V and J genes are TRBV29-1 and TRBJ2-6, with 10 bases identical to TRBD2. Germline V gene data show CDR1 as SQVTM and CDR2 as ANQGSEA. V dropped 1 base and J dropped 0; count of bases not matched to a gene: 3. The CDR3 is 17 residues long.

The chain carries TRBV7-6 and TRBJ2-7; TRBD1 matches 10 bases. Germline V gene lookup returns CDR1 SGHVS and CDR2 FNYEAQ. This CDR3 spans 15 amino acids. Germline trimming cut 6 bases from V and 2 bases from J; bases unmatched to any gene: 7. The CDR3 region is CASSAGQGTPYEQYF. In DNA form, the CDR3 reads TGTGCCAGCAGTGCGGGACAGGGGACACCCTACGAGCAGTACTTC.

The V and J genes are TRBV15 and TRBJ1-6, with D possibly matching TRBD1 (6 bases). Trimming took 1 base from V and 10 from J, leaving 14 bases between them. This CDR3 is built from 15 residues. The germline V gene has CDR1 LNHNV and CDR2 YYDKDF (reference sequence). CDR3 bases: TGTGCCACCAGCAGAGTCTACAGGGACGACTCACCCCTCCACTTT. This gives the protein CATSRVYRDDSPLHF.

This sequence joins TRBV12-5 and TRBJ2-1; the match to TRBD2 covers 9 bases. V gave up 2 bases and J gave up 4 bases; unmatched junction bases: 3. CDR1 and CDR2 (germline): LGHNT, FRNRAP. The CDR3 runs 15 residues. CDR3 sequence: CASGLSLAGYNEQFF. In nucleotides, the CDR3 is TGTGCTAGTGGTTTGAGCCTAGCGGGGTACAATGAGCAGTTCTTC.

This chain joins TRBV7-2 and TRBJ2-1, with no clear D. Germline CDR1 and CDR2: SGHTA and FQGNSA. The CDR3 is 15 amino acids. V was cut by 4 bases and J by 0 bases, with 10 bases left in between. Here the CDR3 reads CASSWRASSYNEQFF. CDR3 nucleotide sequence: TGTGCCAGCAGCTGGAGAGCTAGCTCCTACAATGAGCAGTTCTTC.

This sequence joins TRBV19 and TRBJ2-7, with 7 nucleotides matching TRBD2. CDR3 length: 12 residues. Germline V lookup: CDR1 LNHDA, CDR2 SQIVND (reference sequence). V lost 4 bases to trimming and J lost 3 bases; unmatched junction nucleotides: 0. The CDR3 sequence is CASSRGGYEQYF. The CDR3 DNA reads as TGTGCCAGTAGTAGGGGGGGCTACGAGCAGTACTTC.